The rows below give T cell receptor beta chains drawn from one sample of a study of a mutant IDH1 vaccine in newly diagnosed glioma. Which antigens these TCRs recognize remains unknown. Only in-frame clones appear in the TCRdb table, and some are missing; sequencing was by immunoSEQ multiplex PCR. The sample includes under 150,000 clones, approximately 87% of them seen just once. The material was PBMCs, obtained from a glioma patient whose treatment included an IDH1 peptide vaccine. These receptors originate from a woman between 45 and 65 years old with glioma. The CDR3 runs from the conserved cysteine through the conserved F or W. The D gene is left open where the match is weak. Expanded clones are given a class, and other clones once, few, many or no size at all.

d_call,j_call,clone_size,v_call,cdr3_nt,cdr3_aa
NA,TRBJ2-5,NA,TRBV7-9,TGTGCCAGCACCACGGAGGGGCCTCAAGAGACCCAGTACTTC,CASTTEGPQETQYF
NA,TRBJ2-5,NA,TRBV12-5,TGTGCTAGTGGTTTGGTCCTACAGGGGAGGGGAGAGACCCAGTACTTC,CASGLVLQGRGETQYF
NA,TRBJ1-4,NA,TRBV6-5,TGTGCCAGCAGCCCCAGTAATGAAAAACTGTTTTTT,CASSPSNEKLFF
TRBD1,TRBJ2-7,NA,TRBV28,TGTGCCAGCAGTGGAACCGGGACAGGCTACACCGAGCAGTACTTC,CASSGTGTGYTEQYF
NA,TRBJ2-1,few,TRBV11-2,TGTGCCAGCAGCCCCGTCGGGGGGCGGGAGTCCAATGAGCAGTTCTTC,CASSPVGGRESNEQFF
NA,TRBJ1-6,NA,TRBV7-9,TGTGCCAGCGGGGACGACGGGCCACCCCTCCACTTT,CASGDDGPPLHF
NA,TRBJ2-7,NA,TRBV6-6,TGTGCCAGCAGTTACCAACTCTCCTTTGAGCAGTACTTC,CASSYQLSFEQYF
NA,TRBJ2-6,NA,TRBV7-2,TGTGCCAGCAGCCGCCCTGGGGATTTCTCTGGGGCCAACGTCCTGACTTTC,CASSRPGDFSGANVLTF
NA,TRBJ2-1,NA,TRBV14,TGTGCCAGCAGCCAAAGGGGGAACTCCTACAATGAGCAGTTCTTC,CASSQRGNSYNEQFF
TRBD1,TRBJ2-2,NA,TRBV7-9,TGTGCCGGTCCGGGACAGGGTGTTTCCACCGGGGAGCTGTTTTTT,CAGPGQGVSTGELFF